The 19 T cell receptor beta chains below come from one sample, sequenced in a study of T cells in Graves' hyperthyroidism and ophthalmopathy. Amplified regions were TCR beta CDR3 sequences from RNA transcripts. The TCR CDR3 first-round RT-PCR relied on the HTBI primer set. TCRdb reprocessed the multiplex PCR reads with MiXCR, giving one entry per CDR3 protein. The sample holds 560,000 or so distinct CDR3 sequences, more than 45% seen once. The sample taken for sequencing was peripheral blood or thyroid tissue (not recorded which). The receptors originated from a woman aged 18-29 years with Graves' hyperthyroidism.

The V call is TRBV10-2, the J call TRBJ1-3; D unresolved. CDR1 is WSHSY and CDR2 is SAAADI in the germline V gene. V dropped 5 bases and J dropped 0 bases, with 11 bases sitting between them. CDR3 length: 15 residues. The CDR3 spells CASSQPHLSGNTIYF. CDR3 nucleotide sequence: TGCGCCAGCAGTCAACCACACCTCTCTGGAAACACCATATATTTT.

The chain has TRBV6-5 and TRBJ2-7, with D uncertain. The CDR3 length is 14 residues. Per the germline V gene, CDR1 is MNHEY and CDR2 is SVGAGI. Trimming removed 0 bases at V and 0 bases at J, with 6 bases between. The CDR3 here is CASSYSWSSYEQYF. CDR3 bases: TGTGCCAGCAGTTACTCTTGGAGCTCCTACGAGCAGTACTTC.

This clonotype was observed many times. V gene TRBV20-1 combines with J gene TRBJ1-4; no clear D gene. V was clipped by 0 bases and J by 8 bases, with 7 bases between them. The CDR3 covers 12 residues. Germline-derived CDR1 and CDR2 are DFQATT and SNEGSKA (reference sequence). The CDR3: CSARDLVEKLFF. CDR3 nucleotide sequence: TGCAGTGCTAGAGATCTAGTAGAAAAACTGTTTTTT.

The V and J genes are TRBV19 and TRBJ1-4; D is uncertain. With 7 bases removed from V and 7 bases from J, the gap between germline ends came to 4 bases. The CDR3 has 10 amino acids. The germline gives CDR1 LNHDA, CDR2 SQIVND (reference sequence). CDR3 in amino acids: CASKAEKLFF. Here the CDR3 DNA reads TGTGCCAGTAAAGCTGAAAAACTGTTTTTT.

The CDR3 reads CASSLSWDRNSPLHF. In DNA form, the CDR3 reads TGTGCCAGCAGCCTCTCCTGGGACCGTAATTCACCCCTCCACTTT. The gene calls are TRBV12-3 or TRBV12-4 and TRBJ1-6, with a weak D call TRBD1 (5 bases). The V end was cut by 6 bases, the J end by 6 bases, with 15 bases between. The CDR3 totals 15 residues.

This chain joins TRBV7-2 and TRBJ1-6, with D uncertain. The CDR3 has 15 residues. The ends were cut back, 6 bases at V and 10 bases at J, with 19 bases in the middle. Per germline, CDR1 SGHTA and CDR2 FQGNSA. The CDR3 DNA sequence: TGTGCCAGCAGTGAACTAGCGGGAGTAAGATCACCCCTCCACTTT. The encoded protein is CASSELAGVRSPLHF.

The rearrangement uses TRBV25-1 and TRBJ1-5; maybe TRBD1 (5 bases). The CDR3 is made up of 14 amino acids. Trimming removed 8 bases from V and 3 bases from J, with 14 bases in between. In germline, CDR1 is MGHDK, CDR2 SYGVNS. For the CDR3, the DNA is TGTGCCAGCCGTAAATGGGGGGACAATCAGCCCCAGCATTTT. This sequence encodes CASRKWGDNQPQHF.

The table lists this clonotype with a few counts. The chain is built from TRBV7-2 and TRBJ2-7; 7 bases map to TRBD1. V shed 9 bases, J shed 3 bases, and the junction held 8 bases outside the gene matches. The CDR3 runs 13 residues. Germline V lookup: CDR1 SGHTA, CDR2 FQGNSA. The CDR3 sequence: CASSPTGFYEQYF. CDR3 nucleotides: TGTGCCAGTAGCCCGACAGGGTTCTACGAGCAGTACTTC.

The chain carries TRBV7-3 and TRBJ1-4; possible D gene TRBD1, 5 bases. The CDR3 runs 14 residues. Trimming removed 6 bases at V and 3 bases at J, with 11 bases between. Germline V lookup: CDR1 SGHTA, CDR2 FQGTGA. The CDR3 DNA is TGTGCCAGCAGTTTCTGGGGCCCTAATGAAAAACTGTTTTTT. Protein product: CASSFWGPNEKLFF.

This clonotype appeared a few times. V is TRBV7-9 and J is TRBJ1-1; D remains ambiguous. The CDR3 loop spans 15 amino acids. Looked up from germline, CDR1 is SEHNR and CDR2 is FQNEAQ (reference sequence). The V end was cut by 5 bases, the J end by 0 bases, with 13 bases between. The CDR3 loop is CASSQRTGMNTEAFF. The CDR3 DNA reads as TGTGCCAGCAGCCAACGGACGGGCATGAACACTGAAGCTTTCTTT.

The sample holds a few counts of this clonotype. The V call is TRBV19, the J call TRBJ2-2; 11 bases are a match to TRBD1. CDR1 is LNHDA, CDR2 SQIVND, per germline (reference sequence). The CDR3 contains 15 residues. V lost 6 bases, J lost 6 bases, and 6 bases stayed unmatched. CDR3 residues: CASSPLGQGAGELFF. The CDR3 nucleotides read TGTGCCAGTAGCCCCCTGGGACAGGGGGCCGGGGAGCTGTTTTTT.

This clonotype was seen repeatedly, ten times or more. The J gene is TRBJ2-7, the V gene TRBV7-6; D is undetermined. The CDR3 is 13 residues long. With 1 base removed from V and 6 bases from J, the gap between germline ends came to 10 bases. Germline V CDR1 and CDR2: SGHVS, FNYEAQ. CDR3 sequence: CASSLEGMTEQYF. In nucleotides, the CDR3 is TGTGCCAGCAGCTTAGAGGGCATGACCGAGCAGTACTTC.

V gene TRBV29-1 combines with J gene TRBJ1-2; 7 nucleotides agree with TRBD1. The CDR3 is 13 amino acids. Germline V gene data show CDR1 as SQVTM and CDR2 as ANQGSEA. V shed 3 bases, J shed 5 bases, and the junction held 6 bases outside the gene matches. The CDR3 DNA reads as TGCAGCGTTGAGCGGACAGGTCGATATGGCTACACCTTC. Its protein is CSVERTGRYGYTF.

The genes are TRBV5-1 and TRBJ1-5; D might be TRBD1 (5 bases). The germline V gene encodes CDR1 SGHRS and CDR2 YFSETQ. V was shortened by 5 bases and J by 4 bases, with 13 bases between the two germline ends. This CDR3 spans 14 amino acids. CDR3 bases: TGCGCCAGCAGTCACGGGGGAATTAATCAGCCCCAGCATTTT. It yields the protein CASSHGGINQPQHF.

The chain combines TRBV5-1 with TRBJ1-2, with 7 positions matching TRBD1. The CDR3 is 14 amino acids. Germline CDR1 SGHRS, CDR2 YFSETQ. J gave up 5 bases and V 4 bases, and 8 bases lay outside the gene matches. The CDR3 DNA is TGCGCCAGCAGCGATGGGACAGTTGATTATGGCTACACCTTC. It translates to CASSDGTVDYGYTF.

The rearrangement joins TRBV19 to TRBJ1-5; D unresolved. The CDR3 loop spans 13 amino acids. V was shortened by 11 bases and J by 1 base, with 12 bases between the two germline ends. The V gene's germline CDR1 is LNHDA and CDR2 SQIVND (reference sequence). The DNA of the CDR3 is TGTGCCTGGAGCCAGGACAGCAATCAGCCCCAGCATTTT. Its translation is CAWSQDSNQPQHF.

This clonotype was observed at least ten times. The rearrangement joins TRBV10-3 to TRBJ1-6; 8 nucleotides match TRBD1. The trim removed 5 bases at V and 4 bases at J, leaving 4 bases unmatched. The CDR3 is 15 residues long. Germline CDR1 ENHRY, CDR2 SYGVKD. The CDR3 DNA reads as TGTGCCATCAGTAAAGACAGGGGTTATAATTCACCCCTCCACTTT. This encodes CAISKDRGYNSPLHF.

This rearrangement joins TRBV7-2 to TRBJ1-6; 7 nucleotides line up with TRBD1. The V segment lost 5 bases and the J segment 18 bases; nucleotides outside the gene matches: 13. Germline CDR1 and CDR2: SGHTA and FQGNSA. The CDR3 loop spans 13 amino acids. The CDR3 coding sequence is TGTGCCAGCAGCGCCTCCCGGGACAGCATCACCCACTTT. It yields the protein CASSASRDSITHF.

V usage is TRBV7-3 and J usage is TRBJ2-2; 8 bases agree with TRBD1. Trimming removed 1 base from V and 5 bases from J; junction bases left unmatched: 9. Looked up from germline, CDR1 is SGHTA and CDR2 is FQGTGA. The CDR3 spans 17 residues. This CDR3 reads CASSLRDRPSGTGELFF. The CDR3 region has the DNA TGTGCCAGCAGCTTAAGGGACAGGCCATCTGGGACCGGGGAGCTGTTTTTT.